Listed below are T cell receptor beta chains from one sample, sequenced in a study of Ad26.COV2.S vaccination and SARS-CoV-2 variants. The data were produced by immunoSEQ multiplex PCR, yet TCRdb's version contains in-frame clones alone and is incomplete. The table has more than 350,000 clones, 75% to 95% seen once. The sequencing used peripheral blood, collected in a trial of Ad26.COV2.S vaccine versus placebo. The receptors were sampled from a person aged 18-60 years who received the Ad26.COV2.S COVID-19 vaccine or a placebo. The CDR3 runs from the conserved cysteine through the conserved F or W. The D gene is left open where the match is weak. The listing skips clone size in some rows; elsewhere it reads once, few, many or a size class.

cdr3_aa: CASSQTRGTGNTIYF
cdr3_nt: TGCGCCAGCAGCCAAACCAGGGGGACGGGAAACACCATATATTTT
clone_size: NA
d_call: TRBD1
j_call: TRBJ1-3
v_call: TRBV4-3

cdr3_aa: CATRRDRGYTQYF
cdr3_nt: TGTGCCACTCGCCGGGACAGGGGCTATACGCAGTATTTT
clone_size: NA
d_call: TRBD1
j_call: TRBJ2-3
v_call: TRBV2

cdr3_aa: CASSPGQGKEYEQYF
cdr3_nt: TGTGCCAGCAGCCCAGGACAGGGGAAGGAGTACGAGCAGTACTTC
clone_size: NA
d_call: TRBD1
j_call: TRBJ2-7
v_call: TRBV9

cdr3_aa: CASSLTRAGPDYTF
cdr3_nt: TGTGCCAGCTCTCTCACCAGGGCAGGGCCCGACTACACCTTC
clone_size: NA
d_call: NA
j_call: TRBJ1-2
v_call: TRBV18

cdr3_aa: CASSSKAYNEQFF
cdr3_nt: TGTGCCAGCAGTTCCAAAGCATACAATGAGCAGTTCTTC
clone_size: NA
d_call: NA
j_call: TRBJ2-1
v_call: TRBV6-5

cdr3_aa: CASSSDQPQHF
cdr3_nt: TGTGCCAGCAGTTCCGATCAGCCCCAGCATTTT
clone_size: NA
d_call: NA
j_call: TRBJ1-5
v_call: TRBV6-6

cdr3_aa: CASSQTRDLSSYNSPLHF
cdr3_nt: TGTGCCAGCAGCCAAACCAGGGACTTGAGCTCCTATAATTCACCCCTCCACTTT
clone_size: NA
d_call: NA
j_call: TRBJ1-6
v_call: TRBV7-9

cdr3_aa: CASSRLTSYEQYF
cdr3_nt: TGTGCCAGCAGTCGCCTGACCTCCTACGAGCAGTACTTC
clone_size: NA
d_call: NA
j_call: TRBJ2-7
v_call: TRBV6-2/TRBV6-3

cdr3_aa: CASSPRHENSPLHF
cdr3_nt: TGTGCCAGCAGCCCAAGACACGAGAATTCACCCCTCCACTTT
clone_size: NA
d_call: NA
j_call: TRBJ1-6
v_call: TRBV11-2

cdr3_aa: CASSISTDTQYF
cdr3_nt: TGTGCCAGTAGTATAAGCACAGATACGCAGTATTTT
clone_size: NA
d_call: NA
j_call: TRBJ2-3
v_call: TRBV19

cdr3_aa: CASSQPSGGGQPQHF
cdr3_nt: TGTGCCAGCAGTCAGCCTTCAGGGGGCGGGCAGCCCCAGCATTTT
clone_size: NA
d_call: TRBD1
j_call: TRBJ1-5
v_call: TRBV6-5

cdr3_aa: CASSSMSDTQYF
cdr3_nt: TGCGCCAGCAGCTCAATGAGTGATACGCAGTATTTT
clone_size: NA
d_call: NA
j_call: TRBJ2-3
v_call: TRBV5-1

cdr3_aa: CASSSILSGTLVEQYF
cdr3_nt: TGTGCCAGCAGTTCTATACTAAGCGGGACCCTCGTCGAGCAGTACTTC
clone_size: NA
d_call: TRBD2
j_call: TRBJ2-7
v_call: TRBV6-2/TRBV6-3

cdr3_aa: CAWSVGARGTDTQYF
cdr3_nt: TGTGCCTGGAGTGTCGGGGCCAGGGGCACAGATACGCAGTATTTT
clone_size: once
d_call: NA
j_call: TRBJ2-3
v_call: TRBV30

cdr3_aa: CASSRGGNYGYTF
cdr3_nt: TGTGCCAGCAGCCGAGGGGGAAACTATGGCTACACCTTC
clone_size: NA
d_call: NA
j_call: TRBJ1-2
v_call: TRBV5-4

cdr3_aa: CASSVGTSGYNEQFF
cdr3_nt: TGTGCCAGCAGTGTGGGGACTAGCGGTTACAATGAGCAGTTCTTC
clone_size: once
d_call: TRBD2
j_call: TRBJ2-1
v_call: TRBV2

cdr3_aa: CASSQVARTDGYTF
cdr3_nt: TGCGCCAGCAGCCAAGTGGCAAGGACAGATGGCTACACCTTC
clone_size: NA
d_call: NA
j_call: TRBJ1-2
v_call: TRBV4-1

cdr3_aa: CASSLEGWYEQYF
cdr3_nt: TGCGCCAGCAGCTTGGAGGGGTGGTACGAGCAGTACTTC
clone_size: once
d_call: NA
j_call: TRBJ2-7
v_call: TRBV5-1

cdr3_aa: CASSLPDRSNQPQHF
cdr3_nt: TGTGCTAGCAGCTTACCCGACAGGAGCAATCAGCCCCAGCATTTT
clone_size: NA
d_call: NA
j_call: TRBJ1-5
v_call: TRBV7-7

cdr3_aa: CASSDGRNTDTQYF
cdr3_nt: TGTGCCAGCAGTGATGGGAGAAACACAGATACGCAGTATTTT
clone_size: once
d_call: NA
j_call: TRBJ2-3
v_call: TRBV2

cdr3_aa: CASSRPKGQLNYGYTF
cdr3_nt: TGTGCCAGCAGTCGCCCCAAGGGGCAACTCAACTATGGCTACACCTTC
clone_size: NA
d_call: NA
j_call: TRBJ1-2
v_call: TRBV28

cdr3_aa: CASSLSGGIYEQYF
cdr3_nt: TGTGCCAGCAGTTTGTCAGGGGGCATATACGAGCAGTACTTC
clone_size: NA
d_call: TRBD1
j_call: TRBJ2-7
v_call: TRBV6-5

cdr3_aa: CASKTVYEQYF
cdr3_nt: TGTGCCAGCAAAACAGTCTACGAGCAGTACTTC
clone_size: NA
d_call: NA
j_call: TRBJ2-7
v_call: TRBV28

cdr3_aa: CASSYRPRDTQYF
cdr3_nt: TGTGCCAGCAGTTACCGGCCGAGAGATACGCAGTATTTT
clone_size: NA
d_call: NA
j_call: TRBJ2-3
v_call: TRBV6-5

cdr3_aa: CASSPPGLAGGQQFF
cdr3_nt: TGTGCCAGCAGTCCCCCGGGACTAGCGGGAGGCCAGCAGTTCTTC
clone_size: NA
d_call: TRBD2
j_call: TRBJ2-1
v_call: TRBV7-3

cdr3_aa: CASSRDITNEKLFF
cdr3_nt: TGCGCCAGCAGCCGGGATATAACTAATGAAAAACTGTTTTTT
clone_size: NA
d_call: NA
j_call: TRBJ1-4
v_call: TRBV4-3

cdr3_aa: CASSLAAYEETQYF
cdr3_nt: TGTGCCAGCAGCTTAGCGGCATACGAAGAGACCCAGTACTTC
clone_size: NA
d_call: NA
j_call: TRBJ2-5
v_call: TRBV11-2

cdr3_aa: CASSQDRGLTDTQYF
cdr3_nt: TGTGCCAGCAGCCAAGACAGGGGGCTGACAGATACGCAGTATTTT
clone_size: NA
d_call: TRBD1
j_call: TRBJ2-3
v_call: TRBV27

cdr3_aa: CASSSTGSEQYF
cdr3_nt: TGTGCCAGCAGCTCCACAGGGAGTGAGCAGTACTTC
clone_size: few
d_call: NA
j_call: TRBJ2-7
v_call: TRBV7-2

cdr3_aa: CASSFPFSGGTGELFF
cdr3_nt: TGTGCCAGCAGTTTCCCCTTTTCCGGGGGAACCGGGGAGCTGTTTTTT
clone_size: NA
d_call: NA
j_call: TRBJ2-2
v_call: TRBV28

cdr3_aa: CASSLMGGTGGLNGYTF
cdr3_nt: TGTGCCAGCAGCTTAATGGGGGGGACAGGGGGCCTAAATGGCTACACCTTC
clone_size: NA
d_call: TRBD1
j_call: TRBJ1-2
v_call: TRBV7-2

cdr3_aa: CASSQGWDVGLHGYTF
cdr3_nt: TGTGCCAGCAGCCAAGGGTGGGACGTCGGACTCCATGGCTACACCTTC
clone_size: NA
d_call: NA
j_call: TRBJ1-2
v_call: TRBV3-1/TRBV3-2

cdr3_aa: CASSRSRGIYEQYF
cdr3_nt: TGTGCCAGCAGTCGGTCCAGGGGGATCTACGAGCAGTACTTC
clone_size: NA
d_call: TRBD1
j_call: TRBJ2-7
v_call: TRBV6-5

cdr3_aa: CASRLSSYEQYF
cdr3_nt: TGTGCCAGCCGACTGAGCTCCTACGAGCAGTACTTC
clone_size: NA
d_call: NA
j_call: TRBJ2-7
v_call: TRBV2

cdr3_aa: CAARGVYNEQFF
cdr3_nt: TGTGCCGCCCGAGGTGTCTACAATGAGCAGTTCTTC
clone_size: NA
d_call: NA
j_call: TRBJ2-1
v_call: TRBV2

cdr3_aa: CASSRQGAWEQYF
cdr3_nt: TGTGCCAGTAGTCGACAGGGGGCTTGGGAGCAGTACTTC
clone_size: NA
d_call: TRBD1
j_call: TRBJ2-7
v_call: TRBV19

cdr3_aa: CASSVAWDNEQFF
cdr3_nt: TGTGCCAGCAGCGTAGCTTGGGACAATGAGCAGTTCTTC
clone_size: NA
d_call: NA
j_call: TRBJ2-1
v_call: TRBV9

cdr3_aa: CASSTGTGQISGANVLTF
cdr3_nt: TGTGCCAGCTCTACCGGGACAGGACAAATCTCTGGGGCCAACGTCCTGACTTTC
clone_size: NA
d_call: TRBD1
j_call: TRBJ2-6
v_call: TRBV18

cdr3_aa: CAISDHRDYGYTF
cdr3_nt: TGTGCCATCAGTGACCACAGGGACTATGGCTACACCTTC
clone_size: NA
d_call: NA
j_call: TRBJ1-2
v_call: TRBV10-3

cdr3_aa: CASSVGSSNQPQHF
cdr3_nt: TGTGCCAGCAGCGTAGGCAGTAGCAATCAGCCCCAGCATTTT
clone_size: few
d_call: NA
j_call: TRBJ1-5
v_call: TRBV9

cdr3_aa: CASSLALLAAHNEQFF
cdr3_nt: TGTGCCAGCAGCTTAGCGCTCCTAGCGGCCCACAATGAGCAGTTCTTC
clone_size: NA
d_call: TRBD2
j_call: TRBJ2-1
v_call: TRBV11-2

cdr3_aa: CASSLTGVGGDTQYF
cdr3_nt: TGTGCCAGCAGCCTGACAGGGGTGGGAGGAGATACGCAGTATTTT
clone_size: NA
d_call: TRBD1
j_call: TRBJ2-3
v_call: TRBV5-4

cdr3_aa: CSAWDTEAFF
cdr3_nt: TGCAGTGCCTGGGACACTGAAGCTTTCTTT
clone_size: NA
d_call: NA
j_call: TRBJ1-1
v_call: TRBV20-1

cdr3_aa: CSVHGGGRAGYEQYF
cdr3_nt: TGCAGCGTCCATGGGGGCGGGAGGGCCGGTTACGAGCAGTACTTC
clone_size: NA
d_call: TRBD2
j_call: TRBJ2-7
v_call: TRBV29-1

cdr3_aa: CSVESRGNFREQFF
cdr3_nt: TGCAGCGTTGAGTCCAGGGGAAACTTCAGGGAGCAGTTCTTC
clone_size: NA
d_call: NA
j_call: TRBJ2-1
v_call: TRBV29-1

cdr3_aa: CASSPQGQPQHF
cdr3_nt: TGTGCCAGCAGTCCTCAGGGACAGCCCCAGCATTTT
clone_size: NA
d_call: NA
j_call: TRBJ1-5
v_call: TRBV28

cdr3_aa: CASSFPGTVWEQFF
cdr3_nt: TGTGCCAGCAGTTTCCCCGGGACTGTGTGGGAGCAGTTCTTC
clone_size: NA
d_call: NA
j_call: TRBJ2-1
v_call: TRBV27

cdr3_aa: CASSLTDTQYF
cdr3_nt: TGTGCCAGCAGCTTAACAGATACGCAGTATTTT
clone_size: NA
d_call: NA
j_call: TRBJ2-3
v_call: TRBV7-2

cdr3_aa: CASSLLAGGSYNEQFF
cdr3_nt: TGCGCCAGCAGCTTGTTAGCGGGAGGCTCCTACAATGAGCAGTTCTTC
clone_size: NA
d_call: TRBD2
j_call: TRBJ2-1
v_call: TRBV5-1

cdr3_aa: CASSPGKGGYYGYTF
cdr3_nt: TGTGCCAGCAGCCCTGGCAAGGGAGGGTACTATGGCTACACCTTC
clone_size: NA
d_call: NA
j_call: TRBJ1-2
v_call: TRBV3-1/TRBV3-2

cdr3_aa: CASRSSGARYNEQFF
cdr3_nt: TGTGCCAGCAGGAGCTCCGGGGCACGGTACAATGAGCAGTTCTTC
clone_size: NA
d_call: NA
j_call: TRBJ2-1
v_call: TRBV6-5

cdr3_aa: CASGTSNEETQYF
cdr3_nt: TGTGCCAGTGGGACTAGCAATGAAGAGACCCAGTACTTC
clone_size: once
d_call: TRBD2
j_call: TRBJ2-5
v_call: TRBV25-1

cdr3_aa: CASSVVAGGPHEQFF
cdr3_nt: TGTGCCAGCAGCGTAGTGGCGGGAGGGCCCCATGAGCAGTTCTTC
clone_size: NA
d_call: TRBD2
j_call: TRBJ2-1
v_call: TRBV9

cdr3_aa: CASRQGTRTEAFF
cdr3_nt: TGTGCCAGCAGACAGGGGACCCGGACTGAAGCTTTCTTT
clone_size: NA
d_call: TRBD1
j_call: TRBJ1-1
v_call: TRBV2